This TCR beta chain is drawn from a study of blood T cell repertoires in COVID-19. Turning to the study itself: T cells, B-cell-depleted T cells, or PBMCs supplied cDNA or gDNA.

The J segment lost 15 bases and the V segment lost 4 bases, leaving 16 bases of the junction unmatched. The CDR3 is 14 amino acids. The germline V gene has CDR1 SGHRS and CDR2 YFSETQ. How the authors handled the data: The authors estimated nucleated cell counts from reference gene primer amplification. Produced via immunoSEQ multiplex PCR; TCRdb's table is partial and in-frame only. For V, J and clone size, that table is used; D and trimming come from the DNA. The table has a few hundred thousand clones, about 85% seen once; the top ten hold approximately 3.7%. Sequenced material: peripheral blood. The chain recombines TRBV5-1 with TRBJ2-1; TRBD1 matches at 7 bases. The sequence derives from a woman younger than 35 with acute or convalescent COVID-19. CDR3 in amino acids: CASSQAADRTRRFF. The CDR3 DNA reads as TGCGCCAGCAGCCAGGCCGCGGACAGGACCAGGAGGTTCTTC.